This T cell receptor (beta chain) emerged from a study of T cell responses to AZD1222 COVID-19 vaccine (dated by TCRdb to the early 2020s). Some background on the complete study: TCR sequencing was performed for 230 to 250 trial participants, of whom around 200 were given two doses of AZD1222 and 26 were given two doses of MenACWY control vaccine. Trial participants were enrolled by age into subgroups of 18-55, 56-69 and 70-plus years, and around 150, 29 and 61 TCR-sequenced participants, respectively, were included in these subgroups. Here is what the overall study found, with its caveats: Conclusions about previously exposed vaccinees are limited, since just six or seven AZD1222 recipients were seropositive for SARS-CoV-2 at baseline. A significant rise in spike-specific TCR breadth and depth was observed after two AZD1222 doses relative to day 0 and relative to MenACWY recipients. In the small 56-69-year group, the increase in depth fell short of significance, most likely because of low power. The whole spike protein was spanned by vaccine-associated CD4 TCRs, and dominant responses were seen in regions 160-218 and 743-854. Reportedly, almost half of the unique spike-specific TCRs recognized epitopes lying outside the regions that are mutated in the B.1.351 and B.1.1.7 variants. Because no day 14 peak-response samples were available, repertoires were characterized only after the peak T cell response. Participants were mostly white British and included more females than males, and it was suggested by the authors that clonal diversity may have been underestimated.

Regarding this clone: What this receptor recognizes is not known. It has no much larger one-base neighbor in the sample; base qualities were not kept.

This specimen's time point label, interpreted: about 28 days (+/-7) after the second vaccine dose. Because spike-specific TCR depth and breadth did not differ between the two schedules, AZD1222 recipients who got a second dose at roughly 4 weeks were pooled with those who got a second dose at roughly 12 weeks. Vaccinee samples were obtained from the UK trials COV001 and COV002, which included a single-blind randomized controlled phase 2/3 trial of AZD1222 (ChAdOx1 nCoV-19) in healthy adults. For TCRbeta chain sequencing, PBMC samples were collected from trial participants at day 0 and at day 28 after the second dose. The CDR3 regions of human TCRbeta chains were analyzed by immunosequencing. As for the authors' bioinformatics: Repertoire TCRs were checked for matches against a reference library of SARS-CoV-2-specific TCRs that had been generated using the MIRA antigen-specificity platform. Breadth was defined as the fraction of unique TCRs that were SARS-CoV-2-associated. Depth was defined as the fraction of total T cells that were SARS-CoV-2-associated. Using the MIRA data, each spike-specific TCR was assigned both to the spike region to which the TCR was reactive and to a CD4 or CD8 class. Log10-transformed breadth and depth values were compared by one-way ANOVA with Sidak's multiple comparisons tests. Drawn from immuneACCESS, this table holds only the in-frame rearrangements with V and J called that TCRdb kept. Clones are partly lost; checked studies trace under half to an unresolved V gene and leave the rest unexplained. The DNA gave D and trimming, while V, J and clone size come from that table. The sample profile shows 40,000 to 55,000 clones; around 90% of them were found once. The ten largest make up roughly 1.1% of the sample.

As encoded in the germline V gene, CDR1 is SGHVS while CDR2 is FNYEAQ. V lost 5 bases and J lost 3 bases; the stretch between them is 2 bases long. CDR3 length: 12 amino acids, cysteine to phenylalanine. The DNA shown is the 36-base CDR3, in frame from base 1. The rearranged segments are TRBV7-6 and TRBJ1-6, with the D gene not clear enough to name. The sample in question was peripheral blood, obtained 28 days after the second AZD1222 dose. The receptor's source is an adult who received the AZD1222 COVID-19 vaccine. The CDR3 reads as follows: CASSRYNSPLHF. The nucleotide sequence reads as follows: TGTGCCAGCAGCCGCTATAATTCACCCCTCCACTTT.